This T cell receptor (beta chain) emerged from a study of cytomegalovirus exposure and HLA in healthy donors. The V gene's germline CDR1 is SGHNT and CDR2 YENEEA. The CDR3 has 15 amino acids. The V end lost 5 bases, the J end lost 1 base, and 12 bases lay between the germline ends. Primers: 60 Vbeta forward and 13 Jbeta reverse. The table came from immunoSEQ multiplex PCR; TCRdb's copy has only in-frame clones and leaves some out. The sample carries some 120,000 clones, almost 70% recorded once. The study sampled nominally healthy donors, though unrecorded immune exposures were likely. The chain uses TRBV11-3 and TRBJ2-1; D might be TRBD2 (6 bases). Specimen: PBMCs. This receptor was identified in a man aged 25-45 years in good health and CMV-seropositive. The CDR3 coding sequence is TGTGCCAGCAGCCCCAGACGGGGGTCCTACAATGAGCAGTTCTTC. Translated, it gives CASSPRRGSYNEQFF.